The 18 T cell receptor beta chains below come from one sample, sequenced in a study of immune characterization of retroperitoneal liposarcoma. Via MiXCR, TCRdb re-called the PCR reads, giving one row per CDR3 protein. In the table there are roughly 20,000 distinct CDR3 sequences, more than 30% of which are singletons. Input material: blood. These receptor sequences come from a male donor with retroperitoneal liposarcoma.

About this clonotype: A much larger clone lies a single base off, so this may be a read error. V and J are TRBV6-6 and TRBJ2-5, with 12 positions matching TRBD2. The CDR3 runs 17 residues. Germline CDR1 MNHNY, CDR2 SVGAGI (reference sequence). The CDR3 DNA follows: TGTGTCAGCACAACCAAGCGCGGGACTAGCGGGTTTAATGAGCAGTACTTC. It specifies CVSTTKRGTSGFNEQYF.

This clonotype was recorded many times. This chain links TRBV6-1 with TRBJ2-5; D is ambiguous. The CDR3 totals 12 residues. CDR1 and CDR2 from the germline V gene are MNHNS and SASEGT. Trimming took off 6 bases at V and 6 bases at J, with 11 bases between the two ends. The CDR3 loop reads CASRDIGKTQYF. The CDR3 DNA reads TGTGCCAGCAGAGACATAGGGAAGACCCAGTACTTC.

The gene calls are TRBV11-2 and TRBJ2-4; D is unresolved. TRBJ2-1 matches the DNA end more closely, so the J call is doubtful. Germline values: CDR1 SGHAT, CDR2 FQNNGV. The CDR3 has 13 residues. CDR3 residues: CASSPPRWGEQFF. The CDR3 bases are TGTGCCAGCAGCCCACCCAGGTGGGGTGAGCAGTTCTTC.

Remarks on this clonotype: This CDR3 is missing its conserved last phenylalanine or tryptophan, likely due to a read error. Because the CDR3's place on the DNA is in doubt, the DNA is left out and the CDR3 is given as listed by TCRdb. The CDR3 loop is CVGAPGLA. J is TRBJ1-5 and V is TRBV6-8. The CDR3 length equals 8 residues, ends included. In germline, CDR1 is MNHGY, CDR2 SAAAGT.

To note about this clonotype: This may be a read error, as it is one base from a much larger clone. V usage is TRBV12-3 or TRBV12-4 and J usage is TRBJ2-3; 7 bases line up with TRBD1. This CDR3 is built from 14 residues. DNA for the CDR3: TGTGCCAACAGTTTCGGTCAGGGGGCAGATACGCAGTATTTT. Its protein product is CANSFGQGADTQYF.

This clonotype was observed many times. V usage is TRBV10-1 and J usage is TRBJ2-1; D possibly matches TRBD1 or TRBD2 (5 bases each). The CDR3 extends over 13 amino acids. The V gene lost 5 bases and the J gene lost 10 bases, with 15 bases spanning the gap. CDR1 and CDR2 (germline): WNHNN, SYGVQD (reference sequence). CDR3 sequence reads: CASSKTVRGEQFF. CDR3 DNA: TGCGCCAGCAGTAAGACAGTTCGGGGCGAGCAGTTCTTC.

A note on this clonotype: The junction does not match germline at one end; this may be a read error. The chain employs TRBV6-1 and TRBJ2-3; 7 positions agree with TRBD2. Germline V gives CDR1 MNHNS, CDR2 SASEGT. The CDR3 runs 13 residues. CDR3 loop: CAIGGRVADTQFF. In DNA, the CDR3 is TGTGCCATCGGGGGGAGGGTAGCAGATACGCAGTTTTTT.

This clonotype was counted between two and nine times. This chain connects TRBV27 to TRBJ1-1; D not certain. Germline V CDR1 and CDR2: MNHEY, SMNVEV (reference sequence). This CDR3 is built from 15 residues. Trimming shortened V by 2 bases and J by 4 bases, and 14 bases separated the two germline ends. CDR3 coding DNA: TGTGCCAGCAGTTTAGGAAGCCCGGGCTCCACTGAAGCTTTCTTT. It codes for CASSLGSPGSTEAFF.

This clonotype came up many times. J is TRBJ2-2 and V is TRBV27; D possibly uses TRBD1 or TRBD2 (6 bases each). The V gene's germline CDR1 is MNHEY and CDR2 SMNVEV (reference sequence). The length of the CDR3 is 14 residues. Trimming stripped 5 bases from V and 4 bases from J, with 11 bases between. The CDR3 nucleotides read TGTGCCAGCAGTCTACAGGGAGGCACCGGGGAGCTGTTTTTT. It encodes CASSLQGGTGELFF.

Of note for this clonotype: It may be a read error: a sequence one base away is much more abundant. The CDR3 end shows no conserved phenylalanine or tryptophan, and so a read error is likely. The rearrangement uses TRBV6-1 and TRBJ2-1; D is ambiguous. The end of the DNA aligns better with TRBJ2-7, so the J call may be wrong. This CDR3 is built from 13 residues. Germline V lookup: CDR1 MNHNS, CDR2 SASEGT. The CDR3 is CASSVSGLNEQYS. CDR3 DNA sequence: TGTGCCAGCAGTGTTTCAGGTCTTAATGAGCAGTACTCC.

This sequence joins TRBV7-2 and TRBJ2-3; D gene ambiguous. CDR3 length: 12 residues. V lost 2 bases, J lost 4 bases, and 4 bases lay in between. Germline V gene data show CDR1 as SGHTA and CDR2 as FQGNSA. The DNA of the CDR3 is TGTGCCAGCAGCTTAAGCTCAGATACGCAGTATTTT. Its translation is CASSLSSDTQYF. Full variable domain (remainder filled in from reference TRBV7-2 and TRBJ2-3): GAGVSQSPSNKVTEKGKDVELRCDPISGHTALYWYRQSLGQGLEFLIYFQGNSAPDKSGLPSDRFSAERTGGSVSTLTIQRTQQEDSAVYLCASSLSSDTQYFGPGTRLTVL.

The chain is built from TRBV6-1 and TRBJ2-5; 8 bases match TRBD2. TRBJ2-1 matches the DNA end more closely, so the J call is doubtful. CDR1 is MNHNS and CDR2 is SASEGT in the germline V gene. The CDR3 is 15 amino acids. CDR3: CASSEVAGGTNEQFF. CDR3 DNA sequence: TGTGCCAGCAGTGAAGTTGCGGGGGGTACCAATGAGCAGTTCTTC.

This clonotype is judged medium-sized. The chain uses TRBV7-2 and TRBJ2-3; D is possibly TRBD1 (7 bases). The germline CDR1 and CDR2 sequences are SGHTA and FQGNSA. The V and J ends lost 5 bases and 4 bases respectively, with 22 bases between them. The CDR3 extends over 17 amino acids. The CDR3 reads CASSGLGGGMRSDTQYF. In DNA, the CDR3 is TGTGCCAGCAGCGGGTTAGGGGGCGGGATGCGATCAGATACGCAGTATTTT. Together with reference TRBV7-2 and TRBJ2-3, the CDR3 gives the full variable domain: GAGVSQSPSNKVTEKGKDVELRCDPISGHTALYWYRQSLGQGLEFLIYFQGNSAPDKSGLPSDRFSAERTGGSVSTLTIQRTQQEDSAVYLCASSGLGGGMRSDTQYFGPGTRLTVL.

Many counts were recorded for this clonotype. This chain links TRBV6-8 with TRBJ2-2; 8 bases are shared with TRBD2. This CDR3 contains 14 residues. CDR1 is MNHGY and CDR2 is SAAAGT in the germline V gene. The V gene end was trimmed by 2 bases and the J gene end by 4 bases; junction bases not matched to a gene: 0. CDR3 nucleotides: TGTGCCAGCAGTTACGGGACTAGCACCGGGGAGCTGTTTTTT. Translated: CASSYGTSTGELFF.

The chain joins TRBV7-2 to TRBJ2-5, with D possibly TRBD2 on 6 matching bases. V shed 3 bases and J shed 4 bases, with 12 bases lying between them. The CDR3 extends over 14 amino acids. Germline V gives CDR1 SGHTA, CDR2 FQGNSA. In DNA, the CDR3 is TGTGCCAGCAGCTTTGTGCGGGGAGTAGAGACCCAGTACTTC. As protein: CASSFVRGVETQYF.

In the case of this clonotype: One junction end disagrees with the germline gene, perhaps due to a read error. The chain recombines TRBV6-6 with TRBJ2-1; D is unclear. The CDR3 contains 11 residues. Germline CDR1 MNHNY, CDR2 SVGAGI (reference sequence). The CDR3, as DNA: TGTGCCAGCAGTTACTACAATGAGAAGTTCTTC. As protein: CASSYYNEKFF.

The chain joins TRBV6-6 to TRBJ1-2, with D possibly TRBD1 on 6 matching bases. There are 13 residues in the CDR3. Germline assignment: CDR1 MNHNY and CDR2 SVGAGI (reference sequence). The ends were cut back, 9 bases at V and 0 bases at J, with 11 bases in the middle. This chain's CDR3 is CASQRTANYGYTF. The CDR3 region has the DNA TGTGCCAGTCAAAGGACAGCTAACTATGGCTACACCTTC.

This clonotype has a handful of counts. The chain couples TRBV12-5 to TRBJ2-1; D is uncertain. The CDR3 covers 14 residues. Per germline, CDR1 LGHNT and CDR2 FRNRAP. The V end lost 6 bases, the J end lost 6 bases, and 15 bases lay between the germline ends. The CDR3, as DNA: TGTGCTAGTGGGAAGATCGGACGTCCCAATGAGCAGTTCTTC. This gives the protein CASGKIGRPNEQFF.